The entry that follows covers one TCR beta chain sequence. Its antigen is currently unknown. The V segment lost 4 bases and the J segment 16 bases; nucleotides outside the gene matches: 6. The length of the CDR3 is 12 residues. In germline, CDR1 is SGHAT, CDR2 FQNNGV. This entry comes from a study of CD8+CD57+ T cells in acquired aplastic anemia. Study-wide results and caveats: Patients shared approximately 30 CD8+ CDR3 sequences with controls.

The use of genomic DNA as template underpinned the TCR beta VDJ and CDR3 profiling. TCRdb reanalysed the reads using MiXCR and keeps one entry per CDR3 protein. This sample has some 180,000 distinct CDR3 sequences, with approximately 46% found just once. The receptor was derived from a human donor in good health. This chain joins TRBV11-2 and TRBJ1-4; TRBD1 matches 10 bases. The sequencing input was sorted CD4+, CD8+, or CD8+CD57+ T cells (not recorded which) from PBMCs. The CDR3 sequence is CASSWGQGLPFF. CDR3 DNA: TGTGCCAGCAGCTGGGGACAGGGGTTACCGTTTTTT. The whole variable domain, filled in from reference TRBV11-2 and TRBJ1-4, reads EAGVAQSPRYKIIEKRQSVAFWCNPISGHATLYWYQQILGQGPKLLIQFQNNGVVDDSQLPKDRFSAERLKGVDSTLKIQPAKLEDSAVYLCASSWGQGLPFFGSGTQLSVL.